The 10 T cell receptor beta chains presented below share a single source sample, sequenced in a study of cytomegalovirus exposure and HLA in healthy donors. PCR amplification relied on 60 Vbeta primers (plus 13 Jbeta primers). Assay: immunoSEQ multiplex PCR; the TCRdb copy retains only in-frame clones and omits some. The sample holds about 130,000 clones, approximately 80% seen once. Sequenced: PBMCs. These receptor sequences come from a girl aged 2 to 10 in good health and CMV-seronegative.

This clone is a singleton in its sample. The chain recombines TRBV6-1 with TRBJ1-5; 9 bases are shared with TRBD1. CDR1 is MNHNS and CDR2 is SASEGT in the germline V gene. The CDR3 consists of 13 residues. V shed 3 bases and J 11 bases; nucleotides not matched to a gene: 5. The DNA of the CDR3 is TGTGCCAGCAGTGAGGGACAGGGCTTGGCCCAGCATTTT. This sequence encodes CASSEGQGLAQHF.

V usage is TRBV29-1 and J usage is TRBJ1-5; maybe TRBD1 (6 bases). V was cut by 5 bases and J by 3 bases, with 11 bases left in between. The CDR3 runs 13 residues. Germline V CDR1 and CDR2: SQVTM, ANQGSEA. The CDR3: CSVSQGNNQPQHF. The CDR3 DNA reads TGCAGCGTTTCACAGGGAAACAATCAGCCCCAGCATTTT.

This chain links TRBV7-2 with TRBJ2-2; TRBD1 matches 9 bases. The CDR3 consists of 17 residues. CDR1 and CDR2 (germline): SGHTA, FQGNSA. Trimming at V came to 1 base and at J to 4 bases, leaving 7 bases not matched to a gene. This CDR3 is CASSLVRTGVTTGELFF. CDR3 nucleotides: TGTGCCAGCAGCTTAGTGAGGACAGGGGTGACCACCGGGGAGCTGTTTTTT.

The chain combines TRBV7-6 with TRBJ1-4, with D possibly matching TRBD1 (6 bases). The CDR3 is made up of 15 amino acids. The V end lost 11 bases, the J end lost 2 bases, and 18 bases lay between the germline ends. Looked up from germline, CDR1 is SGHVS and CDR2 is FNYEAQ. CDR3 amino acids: CARRVIGQTNEKLFF. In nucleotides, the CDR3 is TGTGCCCGCCGGGTAATAGGACAGACTAATGAAAAACTGTTTTTT.

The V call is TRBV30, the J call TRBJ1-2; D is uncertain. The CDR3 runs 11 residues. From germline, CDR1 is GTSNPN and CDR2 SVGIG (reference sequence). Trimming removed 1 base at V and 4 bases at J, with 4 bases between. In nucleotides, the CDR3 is TGTGCCTGGAGTGGCAGCTATGGCTACACCTTC. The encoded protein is CAWSGSYGYTF. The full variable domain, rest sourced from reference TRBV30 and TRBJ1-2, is SQTIHQWPATLVQPVGSPLSLECTVEGTSNPNLYWYRQAAGRGLQLLFYSVGIGQISSEVPQNLSASRPQDRQFILSSKKLLLSDSGFYLCAWSGSYGYTFGSGTRLTVV.

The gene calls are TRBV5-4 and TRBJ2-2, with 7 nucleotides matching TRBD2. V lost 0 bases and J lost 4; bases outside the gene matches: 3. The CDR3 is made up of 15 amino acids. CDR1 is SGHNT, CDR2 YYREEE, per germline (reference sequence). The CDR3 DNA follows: TGTGCCAGCAGCTTGGAGGCGGGAGTCACCGGGGAGCTGTTTTTT. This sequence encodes CASSLEAGVTGELFF.

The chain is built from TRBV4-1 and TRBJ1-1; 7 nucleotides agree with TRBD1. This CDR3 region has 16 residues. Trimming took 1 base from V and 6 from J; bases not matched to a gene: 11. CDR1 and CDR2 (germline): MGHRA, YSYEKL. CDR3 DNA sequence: TGCGCCAGCAGCCAAGTCGGCCGACAGGGTCGCGCTGAAGCTTTCTTT. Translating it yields CASSQVGRQGRAEAFF.

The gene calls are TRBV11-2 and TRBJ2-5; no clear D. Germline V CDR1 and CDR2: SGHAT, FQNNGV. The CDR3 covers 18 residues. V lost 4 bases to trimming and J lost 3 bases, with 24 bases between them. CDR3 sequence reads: CASSSTGGVSTTKETQYF. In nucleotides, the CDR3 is TGTGCCAGCAGCTCTACCGGCGGCGTCTCCACAACTAAAGAGACCCAGTACTTC.

This CDR3 reads CASSVEGGGASFVLDTQYF. In nucleotides, the CDR3 is TGTGCCAGCAGCGTAGAAGGCGGGGGGGCGTCATTTGTATTAGATACGCAGTATTTT. The chain joins TRBV9 to TRBJ2-3, with 9 bases that match TRBD2. Losses at the gene ends were 0 bases for V and 5 bases for J; bases not matched to a gene: 16. The CDR3 spans 19 residues. CDR1 is SGDLS and CDR2 is YYNGEE in the germline V gene. Full variable domain (missing parts from reference TRBV9 and TRBJ2-3): DSGVTQTPKHLITATGQRVTLRCSPRSGDLSVYWYQQSLDQGLQFLIQYYNGEERAKGNILERFSAQQFPDLHSELNLSSLELGDSALYFCASSVEGGGASFVLDTQYFGPGTRLTVL.

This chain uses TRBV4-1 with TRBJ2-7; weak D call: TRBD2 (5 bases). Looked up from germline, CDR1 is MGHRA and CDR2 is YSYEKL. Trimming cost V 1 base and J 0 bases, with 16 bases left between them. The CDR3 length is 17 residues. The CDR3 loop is CASSQGGSGLLSYEQYF. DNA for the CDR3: TGCGCCAGCAGCCAAGGAGGAAGCGGTCTCCTCTCCTACGAGCAGTACTTC.